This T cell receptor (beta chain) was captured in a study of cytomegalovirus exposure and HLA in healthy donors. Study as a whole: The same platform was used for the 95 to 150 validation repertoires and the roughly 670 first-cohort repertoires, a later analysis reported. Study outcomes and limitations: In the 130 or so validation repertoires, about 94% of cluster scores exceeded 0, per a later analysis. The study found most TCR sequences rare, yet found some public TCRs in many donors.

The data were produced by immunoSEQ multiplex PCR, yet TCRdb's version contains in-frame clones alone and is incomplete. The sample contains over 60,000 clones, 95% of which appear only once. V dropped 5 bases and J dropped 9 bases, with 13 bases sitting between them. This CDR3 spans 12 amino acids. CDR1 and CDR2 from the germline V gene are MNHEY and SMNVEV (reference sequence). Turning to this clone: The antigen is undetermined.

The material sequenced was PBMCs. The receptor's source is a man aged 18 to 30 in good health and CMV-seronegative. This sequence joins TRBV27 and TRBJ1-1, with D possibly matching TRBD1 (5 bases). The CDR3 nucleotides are TGTGCCAGCAGTGAATTCGGGACTAAAGCTTTCTTT. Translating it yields CASSEFGTKAFF.